The source of this T cell receptor (beta chain) is a study of cytomegalovirus exposure and HLA in healthy donors. Regarding the study as a whole: In a later analysis, at a false discovery rate of 0.05, about 17,000 TCR beta sequences matched HLA alleles. Specific recognition of CMV antigens was confirmed in vitro for a few chains (all CMV-associated). Previous analysis showed most TCR beta V segments were productive about 87% or about 30% of the time. Per a later analysis, HLA-associated TCR beta chains showed more clonal expansion than other, equally common TCR beta chains.

Amplification used 60 Vbeta primers and 13 Jbeta primers. Assay: immunoSEQ multiplex PCR; the TCRdb copy retains only in-frame clones and omits some. The table includes about 200,000 clones, 79% detected once. With regard to this clone: Its antigen is currently unknown.

The CDR3 loop spans 15 amino acids. V was pared by 2 bases and J by 0 bases, with 11 bases between. Germline values: CDR1 MNHNS, CDR2 SASEGT. The rearrangement joins TRBV6-1 to TRBJ2-7; TRBD2 might be the D (6 bases). This receptor was identified in a girl aged 10-17 years in good health and CMV-seropositive. The sample consisted of PBMCs. The CDR3 nucleotides read TGTGCCAGCAGTGAACCGGGGGTAAGCTCCTACGAGCAGTACTTC. It encodes CASSEPGVSSYEQYF.